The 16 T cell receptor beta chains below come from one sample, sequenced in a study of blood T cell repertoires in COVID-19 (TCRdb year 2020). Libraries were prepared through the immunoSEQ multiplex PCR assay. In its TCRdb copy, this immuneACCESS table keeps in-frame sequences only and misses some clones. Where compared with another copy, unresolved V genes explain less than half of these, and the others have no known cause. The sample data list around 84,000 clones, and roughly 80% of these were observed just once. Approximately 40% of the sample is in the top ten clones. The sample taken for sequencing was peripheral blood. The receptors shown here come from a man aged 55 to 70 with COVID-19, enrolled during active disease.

The CDR3 DNA reads TGTGCCAGCAGTGGGGCGGGAAAGGGCGGCAATGAAAAACTGTTTTTT. Protein sequence: CASSGAGKGGNEKLFF. The chain is built from TRBV25-1 and TRBJ1-4; D is ambiguous. This CDR3 has 16 residues. Trimming stripped 4 bases from V and 5 bases from J, with 17 bases between. The germline V gene encodes CDR1 MGHDK and CDR2 SYGVNS. Full variable domain (rest looked up from reference TRBV25-1 and TRBJ1-4): EADIYQTPRYLVIGTGKKITLECSQTMGHDKMYWYQQDPGMELHLIHYSYGVNSTEKGDLSSESTVSRIRTEHFPLTLESARPSHTSQYLCASSGAGKGGNEKLFFGSGTQLSVL.

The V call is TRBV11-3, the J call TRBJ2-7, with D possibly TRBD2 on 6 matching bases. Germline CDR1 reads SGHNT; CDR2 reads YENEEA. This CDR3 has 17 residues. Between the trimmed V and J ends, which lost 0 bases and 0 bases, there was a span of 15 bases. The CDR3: CASSLEVGGLNSYEQYF. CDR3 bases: TGTGCCAGCAGCTTAGAAGTGGGGGGACTGAACTCCTACGAGCAGTACTTC.

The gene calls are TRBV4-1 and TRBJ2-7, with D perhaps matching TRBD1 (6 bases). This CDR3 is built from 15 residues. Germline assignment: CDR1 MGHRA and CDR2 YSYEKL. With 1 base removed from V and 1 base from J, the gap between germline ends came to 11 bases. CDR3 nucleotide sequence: TGCGCCAGCAGCCAAGGCCAGGACAGTTCCTACGAGCAGTACTTC. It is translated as CASSQGQDSSYEQYF.

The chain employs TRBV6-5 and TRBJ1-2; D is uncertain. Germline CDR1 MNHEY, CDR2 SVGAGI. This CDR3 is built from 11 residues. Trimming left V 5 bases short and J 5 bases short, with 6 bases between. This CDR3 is CASSPGYGYTF. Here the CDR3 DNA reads TGTGCCAGCAGTCCGGGTTATGGCTACACCTTC.

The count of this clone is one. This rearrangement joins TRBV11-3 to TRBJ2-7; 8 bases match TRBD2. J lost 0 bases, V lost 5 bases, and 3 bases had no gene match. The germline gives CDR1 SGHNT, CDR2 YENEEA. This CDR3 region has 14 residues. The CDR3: CASSPGGSSYEQYF. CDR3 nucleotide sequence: TGTGCCAGCAGCCCGGGGGGGAGCTCCTACGAGCAGTACTTC.

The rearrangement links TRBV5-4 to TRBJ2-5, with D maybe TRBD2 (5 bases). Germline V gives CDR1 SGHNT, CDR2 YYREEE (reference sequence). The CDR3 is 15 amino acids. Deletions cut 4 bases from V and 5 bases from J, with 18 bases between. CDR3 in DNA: TGTGCCAGCAGCGCGTTACTAGGTCCGGGTGAGACCCAGTACTTC. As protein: CASSALLGPGETQYF. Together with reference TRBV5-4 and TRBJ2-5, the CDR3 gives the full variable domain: ETGVTQSPTHLIKTRGQQVTLRCSSQSGHNTVSWYQQALGQGPQFIFQYYREEENGRGNFPPRFSGLQFPNYSSELNVNALELDDSALYLCASSALLGPGETQYFGPGTRLLVL.

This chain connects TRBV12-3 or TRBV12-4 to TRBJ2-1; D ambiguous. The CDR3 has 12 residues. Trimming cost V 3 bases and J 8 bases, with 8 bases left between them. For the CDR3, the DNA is TGTGCCAGCAGTTTCGTAGTCCATGAGCAGTTCTTC. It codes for CASSFVVHEQFF.

For the CDR3, the DNA is TGTGCCAGCAGCAGTACCGGACAGTATTCTAACTATGGCTACACCTTC. Translation gives CASSSTGQYSNYGYTF. The chain employs TRBV2 and TRBJ1-2, with D possibly TRBD1 on 6 matching bases. CDR1 SNHLY and CDR2 FYNNEI come from the germline V gene. CDR3 size: 16 residues. Trimming stripped 6 bases from V and 0 bases from J, with 17 bases between.

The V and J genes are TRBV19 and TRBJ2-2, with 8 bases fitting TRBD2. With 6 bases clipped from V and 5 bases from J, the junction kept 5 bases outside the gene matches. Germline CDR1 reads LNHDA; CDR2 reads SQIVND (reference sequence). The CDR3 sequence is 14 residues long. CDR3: CASRQTSVTGELFF. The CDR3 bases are TGTGCCAGTAGGCAGACTAGCGTGACCGGGGAGCTGTTTTTT.

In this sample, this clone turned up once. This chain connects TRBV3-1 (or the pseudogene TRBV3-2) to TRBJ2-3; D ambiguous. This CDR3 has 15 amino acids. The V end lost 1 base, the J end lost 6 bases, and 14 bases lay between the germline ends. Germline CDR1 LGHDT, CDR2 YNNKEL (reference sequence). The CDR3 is CASSQGNSQRDTQYF. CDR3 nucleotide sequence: TGTGCCAGCAGCCAAGGAAACAGCCAACGGGATACGCAGTATTTT.

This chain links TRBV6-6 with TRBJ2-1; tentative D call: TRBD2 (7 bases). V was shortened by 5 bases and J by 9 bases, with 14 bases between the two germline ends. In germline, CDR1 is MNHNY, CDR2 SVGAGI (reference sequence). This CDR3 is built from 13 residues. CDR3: CASSLRGQSEQFF. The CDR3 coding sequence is TGTGCCAGCAGTCTGCGGGGGCAAAGTGAGCAGTTCTTC.

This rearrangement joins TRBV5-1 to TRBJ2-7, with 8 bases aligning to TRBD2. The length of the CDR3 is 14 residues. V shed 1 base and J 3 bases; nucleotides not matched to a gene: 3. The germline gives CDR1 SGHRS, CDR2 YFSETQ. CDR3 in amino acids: CASSLPSGGYEQYF. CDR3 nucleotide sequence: TGCGCCAGCAGCTTGCCGAGCGGGGGCTACGAGCAGTACTTC.

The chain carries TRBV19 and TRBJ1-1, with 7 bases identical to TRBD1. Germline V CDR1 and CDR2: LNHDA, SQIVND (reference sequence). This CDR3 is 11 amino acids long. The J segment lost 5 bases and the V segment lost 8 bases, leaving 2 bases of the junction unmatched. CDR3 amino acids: CASSGGTEAFF. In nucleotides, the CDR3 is TGTGCCAGTTCAGGGGGGACTGAAGCTTTCTTT.

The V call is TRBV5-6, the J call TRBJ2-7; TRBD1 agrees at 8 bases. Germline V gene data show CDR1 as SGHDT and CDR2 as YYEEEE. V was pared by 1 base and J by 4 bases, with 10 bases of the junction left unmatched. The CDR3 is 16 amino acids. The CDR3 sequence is CASSLLQGVGRYEQYF. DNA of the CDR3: TGTGCCAGCAGCTTGTTACAGGGGGTCGGTCGGTACGAGCAGTACTTC.

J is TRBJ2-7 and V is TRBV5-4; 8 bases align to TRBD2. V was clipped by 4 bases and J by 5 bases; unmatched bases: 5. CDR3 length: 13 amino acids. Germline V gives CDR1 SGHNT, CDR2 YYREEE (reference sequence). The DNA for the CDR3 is TGTGCCAGCAGCCCCCGGGGGGGAGACGAGCAGTACTTC. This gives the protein CASSPRGGDEQYF.

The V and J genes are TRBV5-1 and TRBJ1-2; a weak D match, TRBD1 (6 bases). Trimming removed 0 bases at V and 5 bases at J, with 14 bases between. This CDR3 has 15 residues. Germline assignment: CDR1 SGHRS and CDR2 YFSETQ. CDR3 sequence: CASSLEAGDTYGYTF. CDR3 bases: TGCGCCAGCAGCTTGGAGGCAGGGGATACGTATGGCTACACCTTC. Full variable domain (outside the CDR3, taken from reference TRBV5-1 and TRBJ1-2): KAGVTQTPRYLIKTRGQQVTLSCSPISGHRSVSWYQQTPGQGLQFLFEYFSETQRNKGNFPGRFSGRQFSNSRSEMNVSTLELGDSALYLCASSLEAGDTYGYTFGSGTRLTVV.